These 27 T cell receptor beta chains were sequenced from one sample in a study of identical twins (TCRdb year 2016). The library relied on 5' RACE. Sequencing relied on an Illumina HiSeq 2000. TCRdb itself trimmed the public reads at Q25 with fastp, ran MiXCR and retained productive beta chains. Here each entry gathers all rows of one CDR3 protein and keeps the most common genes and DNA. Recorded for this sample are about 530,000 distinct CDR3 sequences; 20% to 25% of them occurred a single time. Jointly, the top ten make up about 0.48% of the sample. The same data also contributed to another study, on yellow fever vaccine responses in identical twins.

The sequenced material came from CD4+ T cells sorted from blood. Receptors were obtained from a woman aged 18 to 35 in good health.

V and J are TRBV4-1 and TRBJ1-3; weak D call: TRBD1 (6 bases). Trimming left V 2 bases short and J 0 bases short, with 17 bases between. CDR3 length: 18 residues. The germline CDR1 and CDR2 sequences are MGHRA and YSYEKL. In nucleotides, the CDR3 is TGCGCCAGCAGCCAAACTGTTCAGGGGCTCACCTCTGGAAACACCATATATTTT. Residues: CASSQTVQGLTSGNTIYF.

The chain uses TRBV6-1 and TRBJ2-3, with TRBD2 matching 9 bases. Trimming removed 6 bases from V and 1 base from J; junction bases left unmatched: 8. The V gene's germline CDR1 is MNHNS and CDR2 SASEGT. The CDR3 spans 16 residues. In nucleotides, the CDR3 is TGTGCCAGCAGCACCGGGACTAGCAAGCGCACAGATACGCAGTATTTT. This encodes CASSTGTSKRTDTQYF.

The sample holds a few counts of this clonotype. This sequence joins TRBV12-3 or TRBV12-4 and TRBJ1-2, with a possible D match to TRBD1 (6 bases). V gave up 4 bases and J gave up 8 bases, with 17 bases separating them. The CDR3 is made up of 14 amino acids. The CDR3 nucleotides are TGTGCCAGCAGTTCGGGACATCAACGACTAGGCTACACCTTC. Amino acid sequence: CASSSGHQRLGYTF.

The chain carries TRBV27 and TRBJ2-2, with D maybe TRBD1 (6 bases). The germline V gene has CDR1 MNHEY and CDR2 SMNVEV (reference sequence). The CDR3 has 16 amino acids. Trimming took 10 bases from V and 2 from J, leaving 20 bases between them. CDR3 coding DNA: TGTGCCACCCTAAAACCAAACAGGGCAAACACCGGGGAGCTGTTTTTT. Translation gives CATLKPNRANTGELFF.

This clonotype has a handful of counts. CDR3 DNA: TGTGCCAGCAGTCTCCTCGTGGCAGCACCAAGCAATCAGCCCCAGCATTTT. Protein product: CASSLLVAAPSNQPQHF. This chain connects TRBV12-3 or TRBV12-4 to TRBJ1-5, with D uncertain. This CDR3 has 17 residues. The V end lost 5 bases, the J end lost 1 base, and 18 bases lay between the germline ends.

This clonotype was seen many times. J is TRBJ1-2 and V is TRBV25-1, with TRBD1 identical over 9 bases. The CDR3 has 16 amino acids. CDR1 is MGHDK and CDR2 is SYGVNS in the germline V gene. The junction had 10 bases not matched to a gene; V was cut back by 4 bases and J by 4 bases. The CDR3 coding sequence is TGTGCCAGCAGTGGATCGGACAGGGGCCCTCCCTATGGCTACACCTTC. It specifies CASSGSDRGPPYGYTF.

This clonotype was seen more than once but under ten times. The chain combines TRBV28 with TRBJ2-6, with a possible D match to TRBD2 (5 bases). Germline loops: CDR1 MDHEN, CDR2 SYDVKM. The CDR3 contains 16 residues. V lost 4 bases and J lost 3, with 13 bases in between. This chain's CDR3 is CASSSPGEGGANVLTF. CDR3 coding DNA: TGTGCCAGCAGTTCCCCCGGGGAAGGTGGGGCCAACGTCCTGACTTTC.

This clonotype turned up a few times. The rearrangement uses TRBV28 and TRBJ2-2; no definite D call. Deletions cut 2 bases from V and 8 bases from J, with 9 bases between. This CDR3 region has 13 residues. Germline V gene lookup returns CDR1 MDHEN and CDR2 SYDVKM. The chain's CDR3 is CASSLVEFGELFF. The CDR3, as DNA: TGTGCCAGCAGTTTAGTGGAATTTGGGGAGCTGTTTTTT. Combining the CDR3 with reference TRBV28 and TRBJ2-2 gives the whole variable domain DVKVTQSSRYLVKRTGEKVFLECVQDMDHENMFWYRQDPGLGLRLIYFSYDVKMKEKGDIPEGYSVSREKKERFSLILESASTNQTSMYLCASSLVEFGELFFGEGSRLTVL.

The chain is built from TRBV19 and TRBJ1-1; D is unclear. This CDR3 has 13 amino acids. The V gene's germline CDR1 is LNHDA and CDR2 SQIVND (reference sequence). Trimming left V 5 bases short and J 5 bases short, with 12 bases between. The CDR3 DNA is TGTGCCAGTAGTGTTGGGGTAAGGACTGAAGCTTTCTTT. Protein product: CASSVGVRTEAFF.

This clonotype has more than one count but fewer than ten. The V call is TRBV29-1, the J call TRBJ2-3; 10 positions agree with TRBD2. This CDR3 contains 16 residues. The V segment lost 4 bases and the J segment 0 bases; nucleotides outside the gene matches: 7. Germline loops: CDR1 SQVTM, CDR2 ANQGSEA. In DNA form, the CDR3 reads TGCAGCGTTGGCGGACTAGCGGCCTCTAGCACAGATACGCAGTATTTT. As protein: CSVGGLAASSTDTQYF.

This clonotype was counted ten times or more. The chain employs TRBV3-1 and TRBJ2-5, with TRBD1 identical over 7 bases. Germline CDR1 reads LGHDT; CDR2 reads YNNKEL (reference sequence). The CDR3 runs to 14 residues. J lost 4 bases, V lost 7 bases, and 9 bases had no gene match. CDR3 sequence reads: CASNFDNRGETQYF. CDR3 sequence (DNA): TGTGCCAGCAATTTCGATAACAGGGGAGAGACCCAGTACTTC.

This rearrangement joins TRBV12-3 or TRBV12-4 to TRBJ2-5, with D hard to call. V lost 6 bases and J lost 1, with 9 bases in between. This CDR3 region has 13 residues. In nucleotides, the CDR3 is TGTGCCAGCAGGACCGGGCCCCAAGAGACCCAGTACTTC. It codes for CASRTGPQETQYF.

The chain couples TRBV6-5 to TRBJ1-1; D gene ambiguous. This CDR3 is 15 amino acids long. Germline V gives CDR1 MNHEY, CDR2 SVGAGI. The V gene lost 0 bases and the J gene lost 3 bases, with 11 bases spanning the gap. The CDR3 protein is CASSYSWGPDTEAFF. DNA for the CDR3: TGTGCCAGCAGTTACTCTTGGGGTCCCGACACTGAAGCTTTCTTT.

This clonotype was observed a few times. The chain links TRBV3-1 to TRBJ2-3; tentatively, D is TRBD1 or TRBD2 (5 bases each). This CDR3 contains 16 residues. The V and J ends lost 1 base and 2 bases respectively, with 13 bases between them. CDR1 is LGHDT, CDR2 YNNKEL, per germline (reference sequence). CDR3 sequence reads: CASSQGGPVDTDTQYF. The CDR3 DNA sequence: TGTGCCAGCAGCCAAGGGGGACCGGTTGACACAGATACGCAGTATTTT.

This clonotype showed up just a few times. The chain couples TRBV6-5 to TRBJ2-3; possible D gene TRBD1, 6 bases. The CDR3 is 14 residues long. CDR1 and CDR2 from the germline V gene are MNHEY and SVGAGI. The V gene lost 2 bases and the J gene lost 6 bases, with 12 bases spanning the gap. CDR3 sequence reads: CASSYATGLDTQYF. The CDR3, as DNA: TGTGCCAGCAGTTACGCAACAGGGTTGGATACGCAGTATTTT.

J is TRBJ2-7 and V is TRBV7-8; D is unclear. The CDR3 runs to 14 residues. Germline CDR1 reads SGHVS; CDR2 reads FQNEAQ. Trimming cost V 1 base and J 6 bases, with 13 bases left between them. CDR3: CASSLDFKGSEQYF. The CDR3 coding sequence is TGTGCCAGCAGCTTAGATTTCAAGGGAAGCGAGCAGTACTTC.

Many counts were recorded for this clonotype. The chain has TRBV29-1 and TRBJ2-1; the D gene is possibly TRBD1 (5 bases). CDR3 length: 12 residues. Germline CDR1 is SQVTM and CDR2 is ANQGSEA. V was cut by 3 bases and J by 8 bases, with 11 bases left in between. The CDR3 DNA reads TGCAGCGTTGATAGGCAGGGCGATGAGCAGTTCTTC. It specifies CSVDRQGDEQFF.

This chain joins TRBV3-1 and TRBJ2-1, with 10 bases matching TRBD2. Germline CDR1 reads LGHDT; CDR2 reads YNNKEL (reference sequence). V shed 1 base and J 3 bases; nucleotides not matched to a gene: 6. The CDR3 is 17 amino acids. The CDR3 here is CASSQVIRTSGYNEQFF. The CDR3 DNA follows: TGTGCCAGCAGCCAAGTAATCAGGACTAGCGGCTACAATGAGCAGTTCTTC.

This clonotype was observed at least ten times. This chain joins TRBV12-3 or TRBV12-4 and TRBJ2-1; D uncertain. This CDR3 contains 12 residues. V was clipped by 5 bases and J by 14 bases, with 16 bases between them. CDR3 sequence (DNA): TGTGCCAGCAGTCCAGGACCCGAAACGGAGTTCTTC. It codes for CASSPGPETEFF.

The CDR3 coding sequence is TGTGCCATCAGGGGGGATCCACGCAGCGAGCAGTACTTC. Its translation is CAIRGDPRSEQYF. The chain is built from TRBV10-3 and TRBJ2-7; D tentatively fits TRBD1 or TRBD2 (5 bases each). V lost 6 bases to trimming and J lost 6 bases, with 15 bases between them. Germline CDR1 is ENHRY and CDR2 is SYGVKD. The CDR3 sequence is 13 residues long.

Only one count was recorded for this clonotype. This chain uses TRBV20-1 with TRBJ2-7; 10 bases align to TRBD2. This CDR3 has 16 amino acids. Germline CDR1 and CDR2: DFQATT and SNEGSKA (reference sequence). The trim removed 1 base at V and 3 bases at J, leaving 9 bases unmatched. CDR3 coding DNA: TGCAGTGCTAGAGGCCCTTGGACTAGCGGCATCTACGAGCAGTACTTC. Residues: CSARGPWTSGIYEQYF.

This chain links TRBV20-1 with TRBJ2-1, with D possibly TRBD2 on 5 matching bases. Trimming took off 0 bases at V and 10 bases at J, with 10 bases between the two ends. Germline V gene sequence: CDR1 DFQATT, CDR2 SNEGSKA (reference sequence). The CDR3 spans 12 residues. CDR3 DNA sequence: TGCAGTGCTAGAGAGACGGGGTCGGAGCAGTTCTTC. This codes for CSARETGSEQFF.

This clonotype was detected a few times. CDR3 region: CASSFSRQETQYF. The CDR3 nucleotides are TGTGCCAGCAGTTTTAGTCGGCAAGAGACCCAGTACTTC. The rearrangement joins TRBV6-6 to TRBJ2-5, with no clear D. The CDR3 spans 13 residues. From germline, CDR1 is MNHNY and CDR2 SVGAGI (reference sequence). Trimming cost V 4 bases and J 2 bases, with 8 bases left between them.

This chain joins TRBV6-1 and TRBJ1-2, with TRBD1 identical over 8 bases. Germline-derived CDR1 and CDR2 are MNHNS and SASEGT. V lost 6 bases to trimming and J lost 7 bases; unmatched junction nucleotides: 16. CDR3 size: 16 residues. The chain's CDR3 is CASSRVIGQGGLGYTF. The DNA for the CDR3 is TGTGCCAGCAGCCGGGTCATAGGACAGGGTGGCCTTGGCTACACCTTC.

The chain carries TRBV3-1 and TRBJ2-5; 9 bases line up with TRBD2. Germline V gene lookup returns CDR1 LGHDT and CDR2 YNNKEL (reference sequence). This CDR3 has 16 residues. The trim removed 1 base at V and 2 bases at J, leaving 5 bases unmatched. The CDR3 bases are TGTGCCAGCAGCCAAGGGCTAGCGGGAAGGCAAGAGACCCAGTACTTC. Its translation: CASSQGLAGRQETQYF.

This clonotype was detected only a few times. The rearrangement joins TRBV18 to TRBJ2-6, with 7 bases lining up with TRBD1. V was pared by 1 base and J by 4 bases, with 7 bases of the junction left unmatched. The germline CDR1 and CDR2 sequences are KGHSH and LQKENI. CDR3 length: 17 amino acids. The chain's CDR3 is CASSPQGAGSGANVLTF. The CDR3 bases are TGTGCCAGCTCACCACAGGGGGCAGGATCCGGGGCCAACGTCCTGACTTTC.

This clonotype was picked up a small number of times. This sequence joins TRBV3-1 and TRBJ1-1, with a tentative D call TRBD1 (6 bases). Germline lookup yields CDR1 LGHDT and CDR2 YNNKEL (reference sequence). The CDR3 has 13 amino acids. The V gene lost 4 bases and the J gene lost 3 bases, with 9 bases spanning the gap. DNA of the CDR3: TGTGCCAGCAGCCCTACAGGGTACACTGAAGCTTTCTTT. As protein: CASSPTGYTEAFF.